This T cell receptor beta chain was sequenced for a study of lymphopenia after photon versus proton radiotherapy. Study-level results: Proton therapy kept repertoires fairly stable, unlike photons, which gained effector/memory cells. Oligoclonal CD8+ Temra expansion after nadir drove photon patients' diversity drop. Larger post-nadir TCR diversity loss correlated inversely with survival in deceased patients.

Sequenced by immunoSEQ multiplex PCR; TCRdb stores in-frame clones only, minus some. The sample has about 70,000 clones, 85% to 95% seen once; the top ten hold 2.2%. The CDR3 length is 14 residues. The germline gives CDR1 GTSNPN, CDR2 SVGIG (reference sequence). Trimming stripped 0 bases from V and 2 bases from J, with 9 bases between. Note on this clone: Its antigen is undetermined.

The origin of this receptor is a woman between 40 and 50 years old with cholangiocarcinoma. This material consisted of peripheral blood, taken from a patient treated with photon-based radiotherapy. The chain is built from TRBV30 and TRBJ2-3; D is uncertain. CDR3: CAWSVNRNTDTQYF. CDR3 DNA: TGTGCCTGGAGTGTAAACAGAAACACAGATACGCAGTATTTT. The complete variable domain, with remaining parts taken from reference TRBV30 and TRBJ2-3, reads SQTIHQWPATLVQPVGSPLSLECTVEGTSNPNLYWYRQAAGRGLQLLFYSVGIGQISSEVPQNLSASRPQDRQFILSSKKLLLSDSGFYLCAWSVNRNTDTQYFGPGTRLTVL.